The clone carrying this T cell receptor (beta chain) was picked up a small number of times. Its cognate antigen is unknown. The entry originates in a study of cytomegalovirus exposure and HLA in healthy donors. Primers for the PCR totalled 60 Vbeta and 13 Jbeta. Assay: immunoSEQ multiplex PCR; the TCRdb copy retains only in-frame clones and omits some. The sample holds about 190,000 clones; 87% are singletons and the top ten take around 1%. The germline V gene encodes CDR1 MNHEY and CDR2 SMNVEV (reference sequence). V was cut by 0 bases and J by 5 bases, with 4 bases left in between. CDR3 length: 12 amino acids. Notes on the study in general: With later analysis, a missense DCLRE1C variant became linked to TCR beta V- and J-gene trimming. Later, an analysis showed that TCR beta chains associated with HLA were more clonally expanded than others that were equally common. A later analysis found most CMV-associated TCR beta chains apparently HLA-restricted.

This clonotype was sampled from a boy younger than 10 in good health and CMV-seronegative. J is TRBJ2-5 and V is TRBV27; D not resolved. The sequencing input was PBMCs. The CDR3 reads CASSLSGETQYF. CDR3 bases: TGTGCCAGCAGTTTATCGGGCGAGACCCAGTACTTC.